This is a list of T cell receptor beta chains from one sample in a study of cytomegalovirus exposure and HLA in healthy donors. Profiling relied on immunoSEQ multiplex PCR, and the TCRdb table lists in-frame clones only, not all of them. The sample lists approximately 120,000 clones, roughly 71% seen once, with around 4% in the top ten. The sample was PBMCs. The source is a woman between 50 and 59 years old in good health and CMV-seropositive. Both conserved end residues are part of each CDR3. Fields, in order: D gene, clone size, V gene, J gene, CDR3 DNA, CDR3 protein. The D gene is left open where the match is weak. Expanded clones get a size class; other rows say once, few or many, or leave the size out.

d_gene: NA
abundance: NA
v_gene: TRBV9
j_gene: TRBJ2-1
CDR3nt: TGTGCCAGCAGCGTAGGACGGGGGGCTAGTATCAATGAGCAGTTCTTC
CDR3aa: CASSVGRGASINEQFF

d_gene: TRBD1
abundance: NA
v_gene: TRBV6-5
j_gene: TRBJ2-7
CDR3nt: TGTGCCAGCAGCCCCGGGACAGCGATATCCTACGAGCAGTACTTC
CDR3aa: CASSPGTAISYEQYF

d_gene: TRBD2
abundance: few
v_gene: TRBV6-5
j_gene: TRBJ2-3
CDR3nt: TGTGCCAGCAATCGGGGGGGACCTAGCACAGATACGCAGTATTTT
CDR3aa: CASNRGGPSTDTQYF

d_gene: NA
abundance: once
v_gene: TRBV6-5
j_gene: TRBJ1-2
CDR3nt: TGTGCCAGCAGCCTACGCGGGACCCCCTACGGCTACACCTTC
CDR3aa: CASSLRGTPYGYTF

d_gene: TRBD1
abundance: NA
v_gene: TRBV5-1
j_gene: TRBJ1-1
CDR3nt: TGCGCCAGCAGGGGGACAGGGGGGTGGCCTGAAGCTTTCTTT
CDR3aa: CASRGTGGWPEAFF

d_gene: NA
abundance: NA
v_gene: TRBV6-6
j_gene: TRBJ2-2
CDR3nt: TGTGCCAGCAGTTACTGGGCTGCGGGCACCGGGGAGCTGTTTTTT
CDR3aa: CASSYWAAGTGELFF

d_gene: NA
abundance: NA
v_gene: TRBV14
j_gene: TRBJ2-7
CDR3nt: TGTGCCAGCAGCCACGGAGTTTGGGAGCAGTACTTC
CDR3aa: CASSHGVWEQYF

d_gene: TRBD1
abundance: NA
v_gene: TRBV6-4
j_gene: TRBJ1-1
CDR3nt: TGTGCCAGCAGGCCGGCACAGGGGGCAGGAACTGAAGCTTTCTTT
CDR3aa: CASRPAQGAGTEAFF

d_gene: NA
abundance: NA
v_gene: TRBV11-3
j_gene: TRBJ2-2
CDR3nt: TGTGCCAGCAGCGCGGGACAGTCCAACACCGGGGAGCTGTTTTTT
CDR3aa: CASSAGQSNTGELFF

d_gene: NA
abundance: NA
v_gene: TRBV7-9
j_gene: TRBJ2-4
CDR3nt: TGTGCCAGCAGCTTAGGAGGAGGCAGGAACAAAAACATTCAGTACTTC
CDR3aa: CASSLGGGRNKNIQYF

d_gene: TRBD1
abundance: NA
v_gene: TRBV6-6
j_gene: TRBJ2-7
CDR3nt: TGTGCCAGCAGCCAGGGACAGGGGACTTCCTACGAGCAGTACTTC
CDR3aa: CASSQGQGTSYEQYF

d_gene: NA
abundance: NA
v_gene: TRBV28
j_gene: TRBJ1-2
CDR3nt: TGTGCCAGCTCCGTCGGTCTTGGCTACACCTTC
CDR3aa: CASSVGLGYTF

d_gene: TRBD2
abundance: NA
v_gene: TRBV5-4
j_gene: TRBJ2-3
CDR3nt: TGTGCCAGCAGCTTGTTCGGGGGGGATACGCAGTATTTT
CDR3aa: CASSLFGGDTQYF

d_gene: TRBD1
abundance: NA
v_gene: TRBV27
j_gene: TRBJ2-7
CDR3nt: TGTGCCAGCAGCCCAAGGACAGGGATATCCTACGAGCAGTACTTC
CDR3aa: CASSPRTGISYEQYF

d_gene: NA
abundance: few
v_gene: TRBV7-9
j_gene: TRBJ2-1
CDR3nt: TGTGCCAGCAGCTTAGACCTCGGCAGGGCCCAGGAGCAGTTCTTC
CDR3aa: CASSLDLGRAQEQFF

d_gene: NA
abundance: NA
v_gene: TRBV28
j_gene: TRBJ2-7
CDR3nt: TGTGCCAGCAGTTCCACGAGGGAGCAGTACTTC
CDR3aa: CASSSTREQYF

d_gene: NA
abundance: NA
v_gene: TRBV7-8
j_gene: TRBJ1-2
CDR3nt: TGTGCCAGCAGCTTAGGACCGGGGGGCTATGGCTACACCTTC
CDR3aa: CASSLGPGGYGYTF

d_gene: NA
abundance: NA
v_gene: TRBV2
j_gene: TRBJ2-6
CDR3nt: TGTGCCAGCCTTCTCTCCTCTGGGGCCAACGTCCTGACTTTC
CDR3aa: CASLLSSGANVLTF

d_gene: NA
abundance: NA
v_gene: TRBV7-9
j_gene: TRBJ1-1
CDR3nt: TGTGCCAGCAACAAGGATGGCAGGTTAAACATGAACACTGAAGCTTTCTTT
CDR3aa: CASNKDGRLNMNTEAFF

d_gene: NA
abundance: NA
v_gene: TRBV11-2
j_gene: TRBJ1-5
CDR3nt: TGTGCCAGCAGCTTATCAGGGTTTTATCAGCCCCAGCATTTT
CDR3aa: CASSLSGFYQPQHF

d_gene: NA
abundance: NA
v_gene: TRBV7-2
j_gene: TRBJ1-5
CDR3nt: TGTGCCAGCAGCTTAGGGGGGGGTAGCAATCAGCCCCAGCATTTT
CDR3aa: CASSLGGGSNQPQHF

d_gene: NA
abundance: NA
v_gene: TRBV12-5
j_gene: TRBJ1-1
CDR3nt: TGTGCTAGTGGTTTGGTACGGAGGGGCCTTCTTGGGTTTGGCACTGAAGCTTTCTTT
CDR3aa: CASGLVRRGLLGFGTEAFF

d_gene: NA
abundance: once
v_gene: TRBV28
j_gene: TRBJ2-5
CDR3nt: TGTGCCAGCAGGCTTAATTGGGAGCAGTACTTC
CDR3aa: CASRLNWEQYF